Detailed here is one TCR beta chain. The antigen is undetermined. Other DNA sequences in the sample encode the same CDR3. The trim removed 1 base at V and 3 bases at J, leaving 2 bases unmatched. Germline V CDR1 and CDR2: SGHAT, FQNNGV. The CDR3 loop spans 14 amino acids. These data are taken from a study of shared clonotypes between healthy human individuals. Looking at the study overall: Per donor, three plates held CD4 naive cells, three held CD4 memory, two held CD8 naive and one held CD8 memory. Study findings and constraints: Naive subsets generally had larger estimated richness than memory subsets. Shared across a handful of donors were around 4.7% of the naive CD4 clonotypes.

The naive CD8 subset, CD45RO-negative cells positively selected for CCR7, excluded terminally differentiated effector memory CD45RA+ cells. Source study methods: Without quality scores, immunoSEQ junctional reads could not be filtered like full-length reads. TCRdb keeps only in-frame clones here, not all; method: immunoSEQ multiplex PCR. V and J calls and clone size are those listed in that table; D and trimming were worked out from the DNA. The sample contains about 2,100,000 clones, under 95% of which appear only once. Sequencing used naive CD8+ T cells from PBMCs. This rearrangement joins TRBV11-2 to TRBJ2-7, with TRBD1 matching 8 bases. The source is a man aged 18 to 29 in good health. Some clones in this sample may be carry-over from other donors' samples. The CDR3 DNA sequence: TGTGCCAGCAGCTTAGCGGACAGGGTCTACGAGCAGTACTTC. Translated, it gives CASSLADRVYEQYF.